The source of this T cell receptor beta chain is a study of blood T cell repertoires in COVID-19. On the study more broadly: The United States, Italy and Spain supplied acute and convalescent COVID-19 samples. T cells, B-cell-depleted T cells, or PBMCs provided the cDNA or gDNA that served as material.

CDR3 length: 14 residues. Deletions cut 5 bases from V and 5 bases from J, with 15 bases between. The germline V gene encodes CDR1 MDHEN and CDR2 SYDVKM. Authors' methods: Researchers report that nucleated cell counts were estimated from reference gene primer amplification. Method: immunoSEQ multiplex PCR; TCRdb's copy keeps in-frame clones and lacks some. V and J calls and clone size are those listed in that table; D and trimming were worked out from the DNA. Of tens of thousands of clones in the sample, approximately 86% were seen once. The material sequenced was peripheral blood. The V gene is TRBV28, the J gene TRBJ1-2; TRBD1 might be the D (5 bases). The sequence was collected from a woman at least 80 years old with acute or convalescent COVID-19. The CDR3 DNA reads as TGTGCCAGCAGTCCACCTCAGGGTTCTTATGGCTACACCTTC. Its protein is CASSPPQGSYGYTF.